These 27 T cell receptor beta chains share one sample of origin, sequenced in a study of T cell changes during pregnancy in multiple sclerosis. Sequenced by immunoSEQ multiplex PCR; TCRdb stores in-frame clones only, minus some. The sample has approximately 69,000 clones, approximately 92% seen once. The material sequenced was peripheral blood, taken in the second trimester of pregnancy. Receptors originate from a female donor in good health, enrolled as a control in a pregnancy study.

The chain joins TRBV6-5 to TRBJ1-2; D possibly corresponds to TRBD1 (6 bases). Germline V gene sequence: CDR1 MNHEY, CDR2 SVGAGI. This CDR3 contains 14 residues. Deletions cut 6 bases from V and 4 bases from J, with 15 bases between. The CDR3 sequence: CASSDRGAPYGYTF. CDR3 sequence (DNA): TGTGCCAGCAGCGATCGGGGGGCTCCCTATGGCTACACCTTC.

CDR3 DNA: TGCGCCAGCAGCCCGGGACAGGGAATAATTGAAGCTTTCTTT. Translated, it gives CASSPGQGIIEAFF. The chain employs TRBV5-1 and TRBJ1-1; 9 nucleotides align to TRBD1. Trimming took 4 bases from V and 7 from J; bases not matched to a gene: 8. Germline values: CDR1 SGHRS, CDR2 YFSETQ. CDR3 length equals 14 residues. Full variable domain (missing parts from reference TRBV5-1 and TRBJ1-1): KAGVTQTPRYLIKTRGQQVTLSCSPISGHRSVSWYQQTPGQGLQFLFEYFSETQRNKGNFPGRFSGRQFSNSRSEMNVSTLELGDSALYLCASSPGQGIIEAFFGQGTRLTVV.

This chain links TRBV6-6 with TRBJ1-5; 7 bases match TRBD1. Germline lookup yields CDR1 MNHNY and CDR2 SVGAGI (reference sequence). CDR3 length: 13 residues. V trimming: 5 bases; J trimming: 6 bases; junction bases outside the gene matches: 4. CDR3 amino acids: CASSQTGSQPQHF. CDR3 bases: TGTGCCAGCAGTCAGACAGGGAGTCAGCCCCAGCATTTT.

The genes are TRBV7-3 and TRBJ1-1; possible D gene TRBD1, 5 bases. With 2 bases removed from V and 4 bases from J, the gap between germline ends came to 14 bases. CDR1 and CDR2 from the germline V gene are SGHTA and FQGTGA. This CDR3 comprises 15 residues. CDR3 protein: CASSLDAGLVTEAFF. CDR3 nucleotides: TGTGCCAGCAGCTTAGATGCAGGGTTGGTCACTGAAGCTTTCTTT. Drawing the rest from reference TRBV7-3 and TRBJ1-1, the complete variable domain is GAGVSQTPSNKVTEKGKYVELRCDPISGHTALYWYRQSLGQGPEFLIYFQGTGAADDSGLPNDRFFAVRPEGSVSTLKIQRTERGDSAVYLCASSLDAGLVTEAFFGQGTRLTVV.

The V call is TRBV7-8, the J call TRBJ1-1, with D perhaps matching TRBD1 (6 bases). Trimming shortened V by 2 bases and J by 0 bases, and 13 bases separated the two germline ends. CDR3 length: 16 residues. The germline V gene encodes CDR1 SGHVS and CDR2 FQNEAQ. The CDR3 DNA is TGTGCCAGCAGCTTAATGGGGGCCGGTATGAACACTGAAGCTTTCTTT. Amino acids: CASSLMGAGMNTEAFF.

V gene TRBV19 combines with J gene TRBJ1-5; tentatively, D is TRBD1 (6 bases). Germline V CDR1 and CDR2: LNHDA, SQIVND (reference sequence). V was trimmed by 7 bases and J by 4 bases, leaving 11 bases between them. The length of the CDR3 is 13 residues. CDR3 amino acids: CASTQGRNQPQHF. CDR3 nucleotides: TGTGCCAGTACACAGGGTCGGAATCAGCCCCAGCATTTT.

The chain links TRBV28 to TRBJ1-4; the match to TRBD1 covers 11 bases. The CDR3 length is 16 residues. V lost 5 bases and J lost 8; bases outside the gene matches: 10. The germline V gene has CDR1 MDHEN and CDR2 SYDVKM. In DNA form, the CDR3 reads TGTGCCAGCAGTACCCTTGGGACAGGGGGAAGGGAAAAACTGTTTTTT. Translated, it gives CASSTLGTGGREKLFF. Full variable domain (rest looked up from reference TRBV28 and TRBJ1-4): DVKVTQSSRYLVKRTGEKVFLECVQDMDHENMFWYRQDPGLGLRLIYFSYDVKMKEKGDIPEGYSVSREKKERFSLILESASTNQTSMYLCASSTLGTGGREKLFFGSGTQLSVL.

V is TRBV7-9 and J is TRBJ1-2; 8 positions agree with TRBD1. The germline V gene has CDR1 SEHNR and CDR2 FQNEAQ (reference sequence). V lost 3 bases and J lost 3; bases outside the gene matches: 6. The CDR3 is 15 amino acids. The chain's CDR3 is CASSFSRGQDYGYTF. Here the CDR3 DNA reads TGTGCCAGCAGCTTTTCCAGGGGGCAGGACTATGGCTACACCTTC.

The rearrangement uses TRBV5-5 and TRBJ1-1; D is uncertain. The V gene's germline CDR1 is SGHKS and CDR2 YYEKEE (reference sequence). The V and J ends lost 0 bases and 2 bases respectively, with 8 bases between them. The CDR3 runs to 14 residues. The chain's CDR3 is CASSLARRNTEAFF. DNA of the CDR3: TGTGCCAGCAGCTTGGCACGGAGAAACACTGAAGCTTTCTTT. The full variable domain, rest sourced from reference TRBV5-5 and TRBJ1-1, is DAGVTQSPTHLIKTRGQQVTLRCSPISGHKSVSWYQQVLGQGPQFIFQYYEKEERGRGNFPDRFSARQFPNYSSELNVNALLLGDSALYLCASSLARRNTEAFFGQGTRLTVV.

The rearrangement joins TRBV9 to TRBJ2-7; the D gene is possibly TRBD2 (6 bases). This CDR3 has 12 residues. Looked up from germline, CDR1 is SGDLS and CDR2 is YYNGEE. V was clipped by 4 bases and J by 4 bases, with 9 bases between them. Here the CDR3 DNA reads TGTGCCAGCAGCCGGGGAGGTTACGAGCAGTACTTC. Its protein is CASSRGGYEQYF.

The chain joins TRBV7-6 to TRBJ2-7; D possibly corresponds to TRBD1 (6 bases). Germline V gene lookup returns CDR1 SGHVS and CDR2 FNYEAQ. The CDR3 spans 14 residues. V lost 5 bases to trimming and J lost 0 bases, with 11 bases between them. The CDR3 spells CASSRGQISYEQYF. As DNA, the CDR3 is TGTGCCAGCAGCCGCGGACAGATCTCCTACGAGCAGTACTTC.

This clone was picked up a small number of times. The CDR3 reads CALRRTPNTEAFF. The CDR3, as DNA: TGTGCCCTCCGAAGGACACCGAACACTGAAGCTTTCTTT. The chain is built from TRBV10-3 and TRBJ1-1; D might be TRBD1 (5 bases). Looked up from germline, CDR1 is ENHRY and CDR2 is SYGVKD. The CDR3 has 13 residues. The V end lost 11 bases, the J end lost 1 base, and 14 bases lay between the germline ends.

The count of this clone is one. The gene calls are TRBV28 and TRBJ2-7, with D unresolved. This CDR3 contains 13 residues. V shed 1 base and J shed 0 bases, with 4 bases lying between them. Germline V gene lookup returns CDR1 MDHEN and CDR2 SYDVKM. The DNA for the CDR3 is TGTGCCAGCAGTTTATTCCACTCCTACGAGCAGTACTTC. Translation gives CASSLFHSYEQYF.

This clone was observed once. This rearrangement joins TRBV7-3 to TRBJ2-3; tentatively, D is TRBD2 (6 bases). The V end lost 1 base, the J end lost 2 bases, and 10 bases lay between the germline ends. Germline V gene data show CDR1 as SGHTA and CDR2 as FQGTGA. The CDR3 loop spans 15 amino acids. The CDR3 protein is CASSLRRVPTDTQYF. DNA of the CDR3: TGTGCCAGCAGCTTAAGGAGGGTTCCCACAGATACGCAGTATTTT. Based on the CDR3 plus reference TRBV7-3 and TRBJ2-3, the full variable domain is GAGVSQTPSNKVTEKGKYVELRCDPISGHTALYWYRQSLGQGPEFLIYFQGTGAADDSGLPNDRFFAVRPEGSVSTLKIQRTERGDSAVYLCASSLRRVPTDTQYFGPGTRLTVL.

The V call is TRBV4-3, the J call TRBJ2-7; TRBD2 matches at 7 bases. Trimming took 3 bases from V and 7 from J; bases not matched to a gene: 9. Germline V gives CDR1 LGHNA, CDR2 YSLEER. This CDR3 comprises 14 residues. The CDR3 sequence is CASSHLREGREQYF. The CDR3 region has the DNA TGCGCCAGCAGCCACCTTAGGGAGGGAAGAGAGCAGTACTTC.

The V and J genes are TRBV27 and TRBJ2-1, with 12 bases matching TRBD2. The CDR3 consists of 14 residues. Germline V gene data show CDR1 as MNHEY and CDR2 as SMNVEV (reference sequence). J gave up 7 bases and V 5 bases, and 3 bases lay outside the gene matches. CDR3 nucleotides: TGTGCCAGCAGTCCTAGCGGGGGGGGTAATGAGCAGTTCTTC. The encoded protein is CASSPSGGGNEQFF.

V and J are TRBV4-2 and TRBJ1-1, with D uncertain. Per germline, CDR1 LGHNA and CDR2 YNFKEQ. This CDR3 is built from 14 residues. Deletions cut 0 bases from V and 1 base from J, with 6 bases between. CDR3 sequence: CASSQELANTEAFF. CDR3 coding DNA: TGTGCCAGCAGCCAAGAATTAGCGAACACTGAAGCTTTCTTT.

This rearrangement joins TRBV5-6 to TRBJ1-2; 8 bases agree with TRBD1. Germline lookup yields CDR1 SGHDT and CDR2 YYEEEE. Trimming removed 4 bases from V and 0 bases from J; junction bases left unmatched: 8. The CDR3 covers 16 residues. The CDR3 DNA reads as TGTGCCAGCAGCACCTGGACAGGGCGGACTAACTATGGCTACACCTTC. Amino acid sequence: CASSTWTGRTNYGYTF. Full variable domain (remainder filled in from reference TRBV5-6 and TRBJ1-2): DAGVTQSPTHLIKTRGQQVTLRCSPKSGHDTVSWYQQALGQGPQFIFQYYEEEERQRGNFPDRFSGHQFPNYSSELNVNALLLGDSALYLCASSTWTGRTNYGYTFGSGTRLTVV.

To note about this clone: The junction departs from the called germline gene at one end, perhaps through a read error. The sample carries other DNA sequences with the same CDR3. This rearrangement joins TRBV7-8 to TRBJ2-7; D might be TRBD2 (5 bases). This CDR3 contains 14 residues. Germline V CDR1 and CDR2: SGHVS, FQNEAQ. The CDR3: CASSLGKGGYEQYF. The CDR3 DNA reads TGTGCCAGCAGCTTAGGGAAGGGCGGGTACGAGCAATACTTC.

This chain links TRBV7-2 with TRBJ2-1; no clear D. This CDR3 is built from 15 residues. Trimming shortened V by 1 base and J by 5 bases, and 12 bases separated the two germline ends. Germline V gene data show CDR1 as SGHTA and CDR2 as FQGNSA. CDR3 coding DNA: TGTGCCAGCAGCTTAGATTCGAGGCCTCACAATGAGCAGTTCTTC. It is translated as CASSLDSRPHNEQFF.

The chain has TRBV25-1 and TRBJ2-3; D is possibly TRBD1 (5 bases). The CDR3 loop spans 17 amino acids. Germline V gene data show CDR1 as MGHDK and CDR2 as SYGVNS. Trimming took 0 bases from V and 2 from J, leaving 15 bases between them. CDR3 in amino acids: CASSEYGAVRHTDTQYF. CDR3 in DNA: TGTGCCAGCAGTGAATATGGGGCAGTTAGACACACAGATACGCAGTATTTT.

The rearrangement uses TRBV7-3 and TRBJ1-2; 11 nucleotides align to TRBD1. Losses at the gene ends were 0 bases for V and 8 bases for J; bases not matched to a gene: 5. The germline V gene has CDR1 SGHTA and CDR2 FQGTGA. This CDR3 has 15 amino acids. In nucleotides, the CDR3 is TGTGCCAGCAGCTTAACGGGACGGACAGGGGGCGGCTACACCTTC. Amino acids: CASSLTGRTGGGYTF.

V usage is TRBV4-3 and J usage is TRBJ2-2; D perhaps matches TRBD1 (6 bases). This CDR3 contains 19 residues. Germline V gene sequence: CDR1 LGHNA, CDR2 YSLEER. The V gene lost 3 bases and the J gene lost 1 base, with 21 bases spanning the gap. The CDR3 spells CASSHSSARAGENTGELFF. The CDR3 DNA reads TGCGCCAGCAGCCATTCATCAGCTCGGGCAGGGGAGAACACCGGGGAGCTGTTTTTT.

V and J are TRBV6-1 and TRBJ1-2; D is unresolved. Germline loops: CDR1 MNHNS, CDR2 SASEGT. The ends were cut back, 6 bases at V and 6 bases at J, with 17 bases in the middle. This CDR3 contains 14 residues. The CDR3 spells CASSPERSNHGYTF. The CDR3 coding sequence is TGTGCCAGCAGCCCCGAGAGATCGAACCATGGCTACACCTTC.

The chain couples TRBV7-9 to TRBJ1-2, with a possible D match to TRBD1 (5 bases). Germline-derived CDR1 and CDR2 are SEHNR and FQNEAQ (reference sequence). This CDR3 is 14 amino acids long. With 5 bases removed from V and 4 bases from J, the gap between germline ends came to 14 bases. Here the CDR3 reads CASSLQGAGYGYTF. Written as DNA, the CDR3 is TGTGCCAGCAGCCTTCAGGGTGCAGGCTATGGCTACACCTTC. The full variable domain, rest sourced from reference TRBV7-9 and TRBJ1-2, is DTGVSQNPRHKITKRGQNVTFRCDPISEHNRLYWYRQTLGQGPEFLTYFQNEAQLEKSRLLSDRFSAERPKGSFSTLEIQRTEQGDSAMYLCASSLQGAGYGYTFGSGTRLTVV.

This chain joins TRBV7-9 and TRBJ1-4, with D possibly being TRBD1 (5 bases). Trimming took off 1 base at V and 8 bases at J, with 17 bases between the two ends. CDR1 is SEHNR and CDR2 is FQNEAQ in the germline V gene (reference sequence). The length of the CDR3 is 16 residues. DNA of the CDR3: TGTGCCAGCAGCTTAGGTCAGGGAGGAATAGGAGAAAAACTGTTTTTT. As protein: CASSLGQGGIGEKLFF.

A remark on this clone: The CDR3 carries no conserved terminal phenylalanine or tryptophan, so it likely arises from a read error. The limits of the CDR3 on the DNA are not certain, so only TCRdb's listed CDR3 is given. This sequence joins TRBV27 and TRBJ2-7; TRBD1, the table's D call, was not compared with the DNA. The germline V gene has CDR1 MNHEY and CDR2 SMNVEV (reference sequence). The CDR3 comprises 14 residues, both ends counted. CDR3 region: CASSPLPRQGAIRL.